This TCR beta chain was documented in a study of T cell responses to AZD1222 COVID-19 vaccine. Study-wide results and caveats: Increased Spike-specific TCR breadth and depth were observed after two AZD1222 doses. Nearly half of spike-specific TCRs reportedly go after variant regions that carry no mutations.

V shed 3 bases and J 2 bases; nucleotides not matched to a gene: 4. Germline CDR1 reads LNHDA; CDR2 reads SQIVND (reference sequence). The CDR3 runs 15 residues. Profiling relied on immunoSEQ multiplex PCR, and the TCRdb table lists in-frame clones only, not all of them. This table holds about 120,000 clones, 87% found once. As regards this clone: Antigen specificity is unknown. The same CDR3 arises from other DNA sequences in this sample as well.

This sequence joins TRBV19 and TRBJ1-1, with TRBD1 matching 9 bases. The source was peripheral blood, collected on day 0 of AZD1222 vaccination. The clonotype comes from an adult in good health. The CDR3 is CASSIRGQGNTEAFF. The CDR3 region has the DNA TGTGCCAGTAGTATTCGGGGACAGGGTAACACTGAAGCTTTCTTT. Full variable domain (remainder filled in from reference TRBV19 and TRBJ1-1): DGGITQSPKYLFRKEGQNVTLSCEQNLNHDAMYWYRQDPGQGLRLIYYSQIVNDFQKGDIAEGYSVSREKKESFPLTVTSAQKNPTAFYLCASSIRGQGNTEAFFGQGTRLTVV.